The present T cell receptor beta chain was sequenced within a study of follicular helper T cells after annual influenza vaccination. Study information: Some donors were sampled over the 2013-2014, 2014-2015 and 2015-2016 vaccinations.

Findings of the study overall: Yearly vaccinations repeatedly recalled conserved clonotypes in ICOS+CD38+ cTfh.

Time point denoted: 2015-2016 season, pre-vaccination. Community-dwelling subjects without influenza vaccination in the prior 6 months were enrolled. V lost 4 bases, J lost 2 bases, and 4 bases stayed unmatched. This CDR3 has 15 amino acids. CDR1 and CDR2 from the germline V gene are SGDLS and YYNGEE. Sequencing of TCRB used Survey level resolution. TCRdb's table, derived via immunoSEQ multiplex PCR, lists solely in-frame clones and lacks some. The top ten clones hold around 0.71% of a sample with about 5,600 clones, nearly 85% of them seen once. As for this clone: Antigen unknown.

The receptor was derived from an adult who received the influenza vaccine. Sequenced material: CXCR5- memory CD4+ T cells sorted from blood, taken on the day of influenza vaccination. The chain combines TRBV9 with TRBJ2-1, with 9 bases that match TRBD1. The CDR3 reads CASSLDRGTYNEQFF. The CDR3 bases are TGTGCCAGCAGCTTGGACAGGGGTACCTACAATGAGCAGTTCTTC.